A selection of T cell receptor beta chains follows, all from one sample in a study of T cell responses to AZD1222 COVID-19 vaccine. Some clones are missing from TCRdb's copy, which holds only in-frame ones; the method was immunoSEQ multiplex PCR. The sample yields roughly 150,000 clones, 90% to 95% seen once. Sequenced here: peripheral blood, sampled 28 days after the second AZD1222 dose. The receptors were gathered from an adult who received the AZD1222 COVID-19 vaccine. The CDR3 runs from the conserved cysteine through the conserved F or W. A D gene is named only where the DNA matches it firmly. Clone size is given for some rows only: seen once, a few or many times, or a class if the clone is expanded.

J gene: TRBJ1-2; D gene: TRBD1; V gene: TRBV7-8; clone size: .; CDR3 DNA: TGTGCCAGCAGCCCCTTGTTAGGGGACAGAGGTTATGGCTACACCTTC; CDR3 protein: CASSPLLGDRGYGYTF
J gene: TRBJ1-1; D gene: .; V gene: TRBV6-2/TRBV6-3; clone size: .; CDR3 DNA: TGTGCCAGCAGTTACTCCGAAGGGAGCTGGACTGAAGCTTTCTTT; CDR3 protein: CASSYSEGSWTEAFF
J gene: TRBJ1-1; D gene: .; V gene: TRBV19; clone size: few; CDR3 DNA: TGTGCCAGCATAACCCGGGACCAAAGATTCGAAGCTTTCTTT; CDR3 protein: CASITRDQRFEAFF
J gene: TRBJ2-7; D gene: .; V gene: TRBV5-5; clone size: .; CDR3 DNA: TGTGCCAGCAGCTTTCAGGGGCCCTACGAGCAGTACTTC; CDR3 protein: CASSFQGPYEQYF
J gene: TRBJ1-1; D gene: TRBD1; V gene: TRBV6-4; clone size: .; CDR3 DNA: TGTGCCAGCAGTTCAGGGGGGTACACTGAAGCTTTCTTT; CDR3 protein: CASSSGGYTEAFF
J gene: TRBJ2-6; D gene: .; V gene: TRBV6-6; clone size: .; CDR3 DNA: TGTGCCAGCAGCCTCAGTGGCTCTGGGGCCAACGTCCTGACTTTC; CDR3 protein: CASSLSGSGANVLTF
J gene: TRBJ2-2; D gene: TRBD1; V gene: TRBV6-5; clone size: .; CDR3 DNA: TGTGCCAGCAGCCATCGGGACAGGGGGCTGGGGGAGCTGTTTTTT; CDR3 protein: CASSHRDRGLGELFF
J gene: TRBJ1-5; D gene: .; V gene: TRBV6-4; clone size: .; CDR3 DNA: TGTGCCAGCGCGGTTATCAATCAGCCCCAGCATTTT; CDR3 protein: CASAVINQPQHF
J gene: TRBJ2-7; D gene: TRBD1; V gene: TRBV7-2; clone size: .; CDR3 DNA: TGTGCCAGCAGCTTAGGGGGGCAGGGGGCCGGCTACGAGCAGTACTTC; CDR3 protein: CASSLGGQGAGYEQYF
J gene: TRBJ2-3; D gene: .; V gene: TRBV6-4; clone size: few; CDR3 DNA: TGTGCCAGCAGCCGGAATGGTAACACAGATACGCAGTATTTT; CDR3 protein: CASSRNGNTDTQYF
J gene: TRBJ1-2; D gene: .; V gene: TRBV3-1/TRBV3-2; clone size: .; CDR3 DNA: TGTGCCAGCAGCCGGCCAGGGGTAAGCTATGGCTACACCTTC; CDR3 protein: CASSRPGVSYGYTF
J gene: TRBJ2-7; D gene: .; V gene: TRBV15; clone size: .; CDR3 DNA: TGTGCCACCAGCTCAAGGGGGGAAGAGCAGTACTTC; CDR3 protein: CATSSRGEEQYF
J gene: TRBJ2-5; D gene: .; V gene: TRBV28; clone size: .; CDR3 DNA: TGTGCCAGCAGTTTCCTGGAGGGCCCTCGGGAGACCCAGTACTTC; CDR3 protein: CASSFLEGPRETQYF
J gene: TRBJ1-2; D gene: TRBD1; V gene: TRBV7-2; clone size: .; CDR3 DNA: TGTGCCAGCAGCCGGGGAAGAGCGACAGGGGAAGGGAACTATGGCTACACCTTC; CDR3 protein: CASSRGRATGEGNYGYTF
J gene: TRBJ2-7; D gene: .; V gene: TRBV5-1; clone size: .; CDR3 DNA: TGCGCCAGCAGCGTCGTACCCGGGACCTCCTACGAGCAGTACTTC; CDR3 protein: CASSVVPGTSYEQYF
J gene: TRBJ1-1; D gene: .; V gene: TRBV12-3/TRBV12-4; clone size: .; CDR3 DNA: TGTGCCAGCAGTTTGAGGGGGATTGAAGCTTTCTTT; CDR3 protein: CASSLRGIEAFF
J gene: TRBJ1-5; D gene: .; V gene: TRBV12-3/TRBV12-4; clone size: .; CDR3 DNA: TGTGCCAGCAGTTCCGGGGCCCAGCCCCAGCATTTT; CDR3 protein: CASSSGAQPQHF
J gene: TRBJ2-7; D gene: TRBD2; V gene: TRBV24-1; clone size: .; CDR3 DNA: TGTGCCACCAGTGATAGGAGCGGGGGGCCTTTTTACGAGCAGTACTTC; CDR3 protein: CATSDRSGGPFYEQYF
J gene: TRBJ1-2; D gene: .; V gene: TRBV9; clone size: .; CDR3 DNA: TGTGCCAGCAGCGCAGGGAGCAGTGGCTACACCTTC; CDR3 protein: CASSAGSSGYTF
J gene: TRBJ1-5; D gene: .; V gene: TRBV27; clone size: .; CDR3 DNA: TGTGCCAGCAGTTGGGCGGGAAGCAATCAGCCCCAGCATTTT; CDR3 protein: CASSWAGSNQPQHF
J gene: TRBJ2-1; D gene: .; V gene: TRBV29-1; clone size: .; CDR3 DNA: TGCAGCGCTGCAACCGCGGAGCAGTTCTTC; CDR3 protein: CSAATAEQFF
J gene: TRBJ1-1; D gene: .; V gene: TRBV6-1; clone size: .; CDR3 DNA: TGTGCCAGCAGTGAAACAAGAGGGAACACTGAAGCTTTCTTT; CDR3 protein: CASSETRGNTEAFF
J gene: TRBJ2-1; D gene: TRBD2; V gene: TRBV7-3; clone size: .; CDR3 DNA: TGTGCCAGCAGCGTCATAGCGGGAACGACGTACAATGAGCAGTTCTTC; CDR3 protein: CASSVIAGTTYNEQFF
J gene: TRBJ1-5; D gene: TRBD1; V gene: TRBV5-6; clone size: .; CDR3 DNA: TGTGCCAGCAGCTTCCAGGACAGGGGCAATCAGCCCCAGCATTTT; CDR3 protein: CASSFQDRGNQPQHF
J gene: TRBJ1-5; D gene: TRBD1; V gene: TRBV19; clone size: .; CDR3 DNA: TGTGCCAGTAGTATCGAAGGGCCTGGACAGGGCAGACCCCAGCATTTT; CDR3 protein: CASSIEGPGQGRPQHF
J gene: TRBJ2-1; D gene: .; V gene: TRBV3-1/TRBV3-2; clone size: .; CDR3 DNA: TGTGCCAGCAGCCACTCTAGCGTGAACTACAATGAGCAGTTCTTC; CDR3 protein: CASSHSSVNYNEQFF
J gene: TRBJ1-6; D gene: .; V gene: TRBV7-9; clone size: once; CDR3 DNA: TGTGCCAGCCGCGCGAATAATTCACCCCTCCACTTT; CDR3 protein: CASRANNSPLHF
J gene: TRBJ1-1; D gene: TRBD1; V gene: TRBV30; clone size: .; CDR3 DNA: TGTGCCTGGAGTGTAGGGCAGGGGGCATGGACTGAAGCTTTCTTT; CDR3 protein: CAWSVGQGAWTEAFF
J gene: TRBJ2-7; D gene: .; V gene: TRBV3-1/TRBV3-2; clone size: .; CDR3 DNA: TGTGCCAGCAGCCAAGCCTCGGGCCCTTACGAGCAGTACTTC; CDR3 protein: CASSQASGPYEQYF
J gene: TRBJ1-1; D gene: .; V gene: TRBV7-9; clone size: once; CDR3 DNA: TGTGCCAGCAGGGGTCCCAGGGAGGCTCGGTGGACTGAAGCTTTCTTT; CDR3 protein: CASRGPREARWTEAFF
J gene: TRBJ1-3; D gene: TRBD1; V gene: TRBV4-2; clone size: .; CDR3 DNA: TGTGCCAGCAGCCCAAGGACAGGGGGCTCTGGAAACACCATATATTTT; CDR3 protein: CASSPRTGGSGNTIYF
J gene: TRBJ2-5; D gene: .; V gene: TRBV6-5; clone size: .; CDR3 DNA: TGTGCCAGCACCAGGACTATCGGGGAGACCCAGTACTTC; CDR3 protein: CASTRTIGETQYF
J gene: TRBJ1-4; D gene: TRBD1; V gene: TRBV25-1; clone size: .; CDR3 DNA: TGTGCCAGCAGTGATGGCGGACAGGGGGGGAGAAAACTGTTTTTT; CDR3 protein: CASSDGGQGGRKLFF
J gene: TRBJ1-1; D gene: .; V gene: TRBV19; clone size: .; CDR3 DNA: TGTGCCAGTAGTATCACAAACCAAGGTAGGACTGAAGCTTTCTTT; CDR3 protein: CASSITNQGRTEAFF
J gene: TRBJ2-7; D gene: TRBD2; V gene: TRBV28; clone size: .; CDR3 DNA: TGTGCCAGCAGTTATGCGGGAGTCCGGGAGCAGTACTTC; CDR3 protein: CASSYAGVREQYF
J gene: TRBJ2-6; D gene: .; V gene: TRBV7-2; clone size: .; CDR3 DNA: TGTGCCAGCAGCTCCCCCAAGATGTCTGGGGCCAACGTCCTGACTTTC; CDR3 protein: CASSSPKMSGANVLTF
J gene: TRBJ2-3; D gene: .; V gene: TRBV28; clone size: .; CDR3 DNA: TGTGCCAGCAGTTGGGGTCTGGTAGGCGGCTCGCCGCATACGCAGTATTTT; CDR3 protein: CASSWGLVGGSPHTQYF
J gene: TRBJ1-2; D gene: .; V gene: TRBV30; clone size: .; CDR3 DNA: TGTGCCTGGAGTGTACTCCAGGGCGGGGGCTACACCTTC; CDR3 protein: CAWSVLQGGGYTF
J gene: TRBJ2-3; D gene: TRBD2; V gene: TRBV27; clone size: .; CDR3 DNA: TGTGCCAGCAGTTCACGGAGTAGCGGGGGGTACACTAGCACAGATACGCAGTATTTT; CDR3 protein: CASSSRSSGGYTSTDTQYF
J gene: TRBJ2-3; D gene: .; V gene: TRBV5-8; clone size: .; CDR3 DNA: TGTGCCAGCAGCTTGTCTAGTCGCACAGATACGCAGTATTTT; CDR3 protein: CASSLSSRTDTQYF
J gene: TRBJ1-1; D gene: TRBD1; V gene: TRBV19; clone size: .; CDR3 DNA: TGTGCCAGTAGCCGGGGACAGGGTTGGGCTGAAGCTTTCTTT; CDR3 protein: CASSRGQGWAEAFF
J gene: TRBJ1-3; D gene: .; V gene: TRBV4-1; clone size: .; CDR3 DNA: TGCGCCAGCAGCCAAGGGGTTATCTATACCGGGACTCGAGGAAACACCATATATTTT; CDR3 protein: CASSQGVIYTGTRGNTIYF
J gene: TRBJ2-5; D gene: TRBD2; V gene: TRBV30; clone size: .; CDR3 DNA: TGTGCCTGGAGTTCCTCGCGGGGGGGAGAGACCCAGTACTTC; CDR3 protein: CAWSSSRGGETQYF
J gene: TRBJ1-5; D gene: .; V gene: TRBV19; clone size: .; CDR3 DNA: TGTGCCAGTAGTATGTTCTTGGTGCGGCAGCCCCAGCATTTT; CDR3 protein: CASSMFLVRQPQHF
J gene: TRBJ1-2; D gene: .; V gene: TRBV15; clone size: .; CDR3 DNA: TGTGCCACCAGCCCCCGGCGGCAGCTCTATGGCTACACCTTC; CDR3 protein: CATSPRRQLYGYTF
J gene: TRBJ1-2; D gene: TRBD1; V gene: TRBV24-1; clone size: .; CDR3 DNA: TGTGCCACCAGTGAGAAAACAGGGGAACTTACAACCAACTATGGCTACACCTTC; CDR3 protein: CATSEKTGELTTNYGYTF
J gene: TRBJ2-7; D gene: TRBD2; V gene: TRBV4-1; clone size: .; CDR3 DNA: TGCGCCAGCAGCCAAGCAGGGACTAGCGGGGGCTACGAGCAGTACTTC; CDR3 protein: CASSQAGTSGGYEQYF
J gene: TRBJ1-1; D gene: TRBD1; V gene: TRBV12-3/TRBV12-4; clone size: .; CDR3 DNA: TGTGCCAGCAGGGCTGGACAGGGGAGGGAAGCTTTCTTT; CDR3 protein: CASRAGQGREAFF
J gene: TRBJ2-7; D gene: TRBD2; V gene: TRBV27; clone size: .; CDR3 DNA: TGTGCCAGCAGTTCCCTCCTAAGGGCGGGAGGGCTCTACGAGCAGTACTTC; CDR3 protein: CASSSLLRAGGLYEQYF
J gene: TRBJ1-3; D gene: .; V gene: TRBV6-5; clone size: .; CDR3 DNA: TGTGCCAGCAGAGGTTCCAGGGTTGGAAACACCATATATTTT; CDR3 protein: CASRGSRVGNTIYF
J gene: TRBJ1-6; D gene: .; V gene: TRBV3-1/TRBV3-2; clone size: once; CDR3 DNA: TGTGCCAGCAGCCATATCCGGGCCCCACCCCTCCACTTT; CDR3 protein: CASSHIRAPPLHF
J gene: TRBJ2-1; D gene: TRBD2; V gene: TRBV14; clone size: .; CDR3 DNA: TGTGCCAGCAGCCAGGATTTAGTGGGACTAGCGGGGGTAACCTACAATGAGCAGTTCTTC; CDR3 protein: CASSQDLVGLAGVTYNEQFF
J gene: TRBJ2-5; D gene: TRBD1; V gene: TRBV27; clone size: .; CDR3 DNA: TGTGCCAGCAGTTCTAAACAGGGGGATGAGACCCAGTACTTC; CDR3 protein: CASSSKQGDETQYF
J gene: TRBJ1-5; D gene: .; V gene: TRBV20-1; clone size: .; CDR3 DNA: TGCAGTGCTAGTAGGGGGGGAGGTCAGCCCCAGCATTTT; CDR3 protein: CSASRGGGQPQHF